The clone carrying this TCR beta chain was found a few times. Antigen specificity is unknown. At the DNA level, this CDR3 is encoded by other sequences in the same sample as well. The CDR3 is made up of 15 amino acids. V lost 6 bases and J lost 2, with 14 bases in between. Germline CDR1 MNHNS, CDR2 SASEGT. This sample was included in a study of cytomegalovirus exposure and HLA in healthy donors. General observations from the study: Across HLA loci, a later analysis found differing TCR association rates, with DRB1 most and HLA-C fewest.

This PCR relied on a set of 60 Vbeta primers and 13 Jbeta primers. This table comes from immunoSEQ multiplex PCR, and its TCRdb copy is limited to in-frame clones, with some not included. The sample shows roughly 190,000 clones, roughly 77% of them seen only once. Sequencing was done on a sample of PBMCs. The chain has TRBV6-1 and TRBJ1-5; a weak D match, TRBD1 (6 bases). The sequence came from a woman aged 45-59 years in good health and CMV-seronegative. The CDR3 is CASSAQGRGNQPQHF. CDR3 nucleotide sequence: TGTGCCAGCAGCGCACAGGGACGAGGCAATCAGCCCCAGCATTTT.